This T cell receptor (beta chain) derives from a study of T cell responses to AZD1222 COVID-19 vaccine. Clones were sequenced by immunoSEQ multiplex PCR, and TCRdb holds only the in-frame ones, with some missing. The data contain about 140,000 clones, 90% to 95% of them seen just once; the ten biggest clones take up around 1%. This clone is a singleton in its sample. V lost 3 bases to trimming and J lost 1 base, with 3 bases between them. The V gene's germline CDR1 is KGHSH and CDR2 LQKENI. This CDR3 has 12 residues. This chain joins TRBV18 and TRBJ1-1; D is uncertain. Sample: peripheral blood, taken on day 0 of MenACWY control vaccination. This TCR came from an adult in good health. CDR3: CASSPRNTEAFF. DNA for the CDR3: TGTGCCAGCTCACCCAGGAACACTGAAGCTTTCTTT. Supplemented by reference TRBV18 and TRBJ1-1, the full variable domain reads NAGVMQNPRHLVRRRGQEARLRCSPMKGHSHVYWYRQLPEEGLKFMVYLQKENIIDESGMPKERFSAEFPKEGPSILRIQQVVRGDSAAYFCASSPRNTEAFFGQGTRLTVV.